The 15 T cell receptor beta chains presented below share a single source sample, sequenced in a study of T cell clonality in common variable immunodeficiency. Broader study findings: Fewer deletions and N-nucleotide insertions were reportedly seen in common variable immunodeficiency TCR beta sequences.

Sequenced by immunoSEQ multiplex PCR; TCRdb stores in-frame clones only, minus some. The sample counts about 28,000 clones, none seen once; the ten largest own 2.5% to 3.5%. The antigens of these receptors remain unknown. The sequenced material came from peripheral blood mononuclear cells. These TCRs come from a human donor with common variable immunodeficiency.

In this sample, this clone turned up a few times. The CDR3 extends 3 residues past the end of the read, so its final part is completed from the germline J gene. The chain has TRBV19 and TRBJ1-1; 9 bases fit TRBD1. The V and J ends lost 2 bases and 5 bases, in that order; junction bases with no gene match: 6. The CDR3 spans 15 residues. From germline, CDR1 is LNHDA and CDR2 SQIVND (reference sequence). The CDR3 loop reads CASSIYGTGKTEAFF. Incomplete CDR3 DNA: TGTGCCAGTAGTATATACGGGACAGGGAAGACTGAA.

In this sample, this clone turned up many times. Read sequence stops 3 residues before the CDR3 end, and the germline J gene provides the missing end. The chain combines TRBV6-1 with TRBJ1-2, with D tentatively TRBD1 (5 bases). Germline lookup yields CDR1 MNHNS and CDR2 SASEGT. Between the trimmed V and J ends, which lost 4 bases and 7 bases, there was a span of 16 bases. This CDR3 region has 14 residues. The CDR3 spells CASSVSWGSLGYTF. CDR3 DNA, as far as it was read: TGTGCCAGCAGTGTAAGCTGGGGCTCCCTTGGC.

This clone was seen a few times. The sequenced fragment ends 3 residues before the CDR3 boundary, so the rest is inferred from the germline J gene. The rearrangement joins TRBV6-4 to TRBJ2-1, with TRBD2 matching over 7 bases. Germline V CDR1 and CDR2: MRHNA, SNTAGT. V shed 0 bases and J 3 bases; nucleotides not matched to a gene: 5. This CDR3 is 16 amino acids long. The CDR3 loop is CASSDSSASGYNEQFF. Incomplete CDR3 DNA: TGTGCCAGCAGTGACTCGTCGGCTAGCGGCTACAATGAG.

This clone has a count of ten or more. The missing CDR3 end, 3 residues past where the read stops, is filled in from the germline J gene. This sequence joins TRBV20-1 and TRBJ2-7; 13 nucleotides line up with TRBD2. CDR1 is DFQATT, CDR2 SNEGSKA, per germline (reference sequence). After removal of 6 bases from V and 4 bases from J, the junction contained 6 bases not matched to a gene. The CDR3 spans 14 residues. The CDR3 bases that were read are TGCAGTGCCCCGACTAGCGGGAGGCTATACGAG. Amino acids: CSAPTSGRLYE. The entire CDR3 reads CSAPTSGRLYEQYF.

Concerning this clone: The CDR3 extends 3 residues past the end of the read, so its final part is completed from the germline J gene. The genes are TRBV7-2 and TRBJ2-7; 8 bases align to TRBD2. This CDR3 is built from 14 residues. Looked up from germline, CDR1 is SGHTA and CDR2 is FQGNSA. The junction had 7 bases not matched to a gene; V was cut back by 5 bases and J by 4 bases. Incomplete CDR3 DNA: TGTGCCAGCAGCAGCCAAGCGGGAGTTTACGAG. It is translated as CASSSQAGVYE. The CDR3 in full is CASSSQAGVYEQYF.

This clone was observed a few times. From the germline J gene comes the end of the CDR3, since the read stops 3 residues before it. The chain joins TRBV7-9 to TRBJ2-5; TRBD1 might be the D (5 bases). The V end lost 4 bases, the J end lost 1 base, and 10 bases lay between the germline ends. Germline V lookup: CDR1 SEHNR, CDR2 FQNEAQ (reference sequence). The CDR3 sequence is 14 residues long. The CDR3 sequence is CASSWTSAQETQYF. The CDR3 DNA, read in part, is TGTGCCAGCAGCTGGACAAGTGCCCAAGAGACC.

Partial CDR3 DNA: TGTGCCAGTAGTGCTTCTTCGGGACAGGTAGGCGAG. Its protein product is CASSASSGQVGE. The whole CDR3 reads CASSASSGQVGEQYF. The chain links TRBV19 to TRBJ2-7, with TRBD1 matching over 8 bases. The CDR3 end lies 3 residues beyond the end of the read and is filled in from the germline J gene. This CDR3 is 15 amino acids long. After removal of 5 bases from V and 6 bases from J, the junction contained 12 bases not matched to a gene. CDR1 and CDR2 from the germline V gene are LNHDA and SQIVND (reference sequence).

This clone was found many times. The read gets to within 3 residues of the CDR3 end, and the germline J gene fills in the rest. This rearrangement joins TRBV6-1 to TRBJ1-5; D gene ambiguous. The CDR3 spans 15 residues. From germline, CDR1 is MNHNS and CDR2 SASEGT. V dropped 2 bases and J dropped 7 bases, with 15 bases sitting between them. CDR3 bases read: TGTGCCAGCAGTGAATTTAGGGCAGGTTCCCAGCCC. Translation: CASSEFRAGSQP. The whole CDR3 sequence is CASSEFRAGSQPQHF.

This clone was counted ten times or more. The read halts 3 residues ahead of the CDR3 end, with the missing end drawn from the germline J gene. The genes are TRBV19 and TRBJ1-2, with 8 bases that match TRBD1. The CDR3 is 14 residues long. Trimming at V came to 5 bases and at J to 4 bases, leaving 6 bases not matched to a gene. Germline V lookup: CDR1 LNHDA, CDR2 SQIVND (reference sequence). This CDR3 reads CASSGGQGGYGYTF. The part of the CDR3 DNA that was read is TGTGCCAGTAGTGGAGGACAGGGTGGCTATGGC.

This clone was detected ten times or more. The CDR3 end is not reached by the read, which stops 3 residues before it; the germline J gene fills it in. This chain links TRBV5-1 with TRBJ1-3; D gene uncertain. V was shortened by 0 bases and J by 0 bases, with 4 bases between the two germline ends. The germline gives CDR1 SGHRS, CDR2 YFSETQ. This CDR3 has 14 amino acids. Incomplete CDR3 DNA: TGCGCCAGCAGCTTGGACGGCTCTGGAAACACC. Its protein is CASSLDGSGNT. The full CDR3 is CASSLDGSGNTIYF.

This clone was seen repeatedly, ten times or more. The sequenced fragment ends 3 residues before the CDR3 boundary, so the rest is inferred from the germline J gene. V gene TRBV5-1 combines with J gene TRBJ1-2; 10 bases agree with TRBD1. J gave up 5 bases and V 5 bases, and 9 bases lay outside the gene matches. This CDR3 spans 15 amino acids. Germline assignment: CDR1 SGHRS and CDR2 YFSETQ. The part of the CDR3 DNA that was read is TGCGCCAGCAGTCAGGGACAGGGGACATCATATGGC. Its translation is CASSQGQGTSYG. The full CDR3 protein is CASSQGQGTSYGYTF.

Many counts were recorded for this clone. From the germline J gene comes the end of the CDR3, since the read stops 3 residues before it. This chain connects TRBV5-5 to TRBJ1-4, with TRBD1 matching 9 bases. V lost 7 bases to trimming and J lost 5 bases; unmatched junction nucleotides: 6. From germline, CDR1 is SGHKS and CDR2 YYEKEE (reference sequence). This CDR3 is 14 amino acids long. The part of the CDR3 DNA that was read is TGTGCCAGCTGCCCGGGACAGGGAAATGAAAAA. Amino acid sequence: CASCPGQGNEK. The whole CDR3 region reads CASCPGQGNEKLFF.

The sample holds many counts of this clone. The CDR3 goes on 3 residues after the read ends, and that part is filled in from the germline J gene. The rearrangement joins TRBV18 to TRBJ2-4; 10 bases align to TRBD2. The germline CDR1 and CDR2 sequences are KGHSH and LQKENI. The CDR3 consists of 17 residues. Trimming removed 2 bases from V and 4 bases from J; junction bases left unmatched: 8. CDR3 bases read: TGTGCCAGCTCACCATTTCACCTAGCGGGGGATAAAAACATT. It codes for CASSPFHLAGDKNI. The full-length CDR3 reads as CASSPFHLAGDKNIQYF.

This clone was counted many times. The sequence runs out 3 residues before the end of the CDR3; the remainder is reconstructed from the germline J gene. The chain links TRBV18 to TRBJ2-1; D is possibly TRBD1 (5 bases). V was cut by 1 base and J by 5 bases, with 12 bases left in between. The length of the CDR3 is 15 residues. In germline, CDR1 is KGHSH, CDR2 LQKENI. CDR3 loop: CASSPRRQLDNEQFF. The sequenced CDR3 bases are TGTGCCAGCTCACCACGGAGACAGCTAGACAATGAG.

Concerning this clone: The observed sequence ends 3 residues before the CDR3 terminus, with the missing tail filled in from the germline J gene. This chain uses TRBV7-9 with TRBJ2-7; 11 nucleotides align to TRBD2. J gave up 3 bases and V 5 bases, and 6 bases lay outside the gene matches. The CDR3 loop spans 15 amino acids. The germline V gene has CDR1 SEHNR and CDR2 FQNEAQ (reference sequence). The CDR3 loop is CASSPSGTSGYEQYF. CDR3 bases read: TGTGCCAGCAGCCCGTCCGGGACTAGCGGCTACGAG.